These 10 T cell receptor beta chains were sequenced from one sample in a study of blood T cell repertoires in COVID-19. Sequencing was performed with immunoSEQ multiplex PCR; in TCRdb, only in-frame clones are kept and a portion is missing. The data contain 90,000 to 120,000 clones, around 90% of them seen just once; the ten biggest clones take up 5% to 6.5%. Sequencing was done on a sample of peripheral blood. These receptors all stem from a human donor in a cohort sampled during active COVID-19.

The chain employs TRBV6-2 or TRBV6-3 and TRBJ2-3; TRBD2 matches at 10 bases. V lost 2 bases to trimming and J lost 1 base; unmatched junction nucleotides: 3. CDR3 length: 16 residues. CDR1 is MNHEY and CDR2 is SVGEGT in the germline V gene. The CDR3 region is CASSYGLAGGTDTQYF. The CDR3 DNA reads TGTGCCAGCAGTTACGGTCTAGCGGGGGGCACAGATACGCAGTATTTT.

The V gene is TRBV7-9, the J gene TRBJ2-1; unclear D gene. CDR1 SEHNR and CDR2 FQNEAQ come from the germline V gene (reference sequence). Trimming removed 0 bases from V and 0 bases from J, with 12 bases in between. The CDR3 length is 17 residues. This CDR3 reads CASSLAGRGSSYNEQFF. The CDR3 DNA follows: TGTGCCAGCAGCTTAGCCGGTAGAGGCAGCTCCTACAATGAGCAGTTCTTC.

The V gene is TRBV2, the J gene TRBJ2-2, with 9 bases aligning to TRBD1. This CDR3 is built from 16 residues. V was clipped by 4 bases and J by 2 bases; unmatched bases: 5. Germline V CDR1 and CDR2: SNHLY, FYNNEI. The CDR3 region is CASSAWDRDNTGELFF. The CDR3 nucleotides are TGTGCCAGCAGTGCCTGGGACAGGGATAACACCGGGGAGCTGTTTTTT.

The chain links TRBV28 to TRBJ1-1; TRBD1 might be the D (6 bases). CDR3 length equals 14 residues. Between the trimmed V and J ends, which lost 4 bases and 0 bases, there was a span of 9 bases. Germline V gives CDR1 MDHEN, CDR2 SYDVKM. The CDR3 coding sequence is TGTGCCAGCAGTTCGACAGGACTGAACACTGAAGCTTTCTTT. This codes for CASSSTGLNTEAFF.

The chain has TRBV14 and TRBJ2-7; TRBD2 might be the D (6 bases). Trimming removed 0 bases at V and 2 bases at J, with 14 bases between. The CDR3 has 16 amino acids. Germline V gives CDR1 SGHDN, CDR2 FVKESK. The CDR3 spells CASSQEGGSLTYEQYF. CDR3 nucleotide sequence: TGTGCCAGCAGCCAAGAGGGGGGTTCACTAACCTACGAGCAGTACTTC.

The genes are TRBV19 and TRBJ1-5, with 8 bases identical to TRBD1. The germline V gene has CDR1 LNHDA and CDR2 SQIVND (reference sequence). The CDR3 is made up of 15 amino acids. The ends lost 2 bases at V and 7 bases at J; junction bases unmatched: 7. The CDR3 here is CASSILGQGEQPQHF. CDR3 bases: TGTGCCAGTAGTATACTCGGACAGGGAGAACAGCCCCAGCATTTT.

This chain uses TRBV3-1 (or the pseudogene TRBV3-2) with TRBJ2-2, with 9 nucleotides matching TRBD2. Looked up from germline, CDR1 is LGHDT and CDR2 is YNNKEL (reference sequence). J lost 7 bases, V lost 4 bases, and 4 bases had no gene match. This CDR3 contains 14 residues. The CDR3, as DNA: TGTGCCAGCAGCCTAAATAGCGGGAGCGGGGAGCTGTTTTTT. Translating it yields CASSLNSGSGELFF.

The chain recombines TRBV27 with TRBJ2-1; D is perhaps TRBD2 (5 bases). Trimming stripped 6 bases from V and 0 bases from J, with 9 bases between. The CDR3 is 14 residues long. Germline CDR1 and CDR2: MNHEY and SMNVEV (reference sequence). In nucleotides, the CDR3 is TGTGCCAGCAGACTGGGGAGCTCCTACAATGAGCAGTTCTTC. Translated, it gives CASRLGSSYNEQFF.

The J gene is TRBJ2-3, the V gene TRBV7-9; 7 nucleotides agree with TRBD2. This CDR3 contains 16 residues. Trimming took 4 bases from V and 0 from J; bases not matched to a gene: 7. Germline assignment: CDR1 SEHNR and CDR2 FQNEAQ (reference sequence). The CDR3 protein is CASSSPGGFSTDTQYF. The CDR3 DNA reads TGTGCCAGCAGCTCCCCCGGGGGGTTCAGCACAGATACGCAGTATTTT.

CDR3 DNA: TGTGCCAGCAGCTTACTACCCCGGAATGAGCAGTTCTTC. Residues: CASSLLPRNEQFF. V is TRBV5-4 and J is TRBJ2-1; D is ambiguous. Trimming pared 2 bases from V and 7 bases from J, leaving 10 bases between. The CDR3 spans 13 residues. The V gene's germline CDR1 is SGHNT and CDR2 YYREEE (reference sequence).